This record concerns one T cell receptor beta chain sequence. Its antigen is currently unknown. These data belong to a study of identical twins. Study-level findings and limits: Low generation probability was overrepresented in out-of-frame alpha sequences shared by twins. Clonotypes of the beta chain that were abundant in cord blood carried fewer insertions (memory repertoires showed none).

Germline trimming cut 6 bases from V and 6 bases from J; bases unmatched to any gene: 10. The CDR3 consists of 16 residues. TCRdb ran MiXCR on the 5' RACE reads and lists one entry per CDR3 protein. The sample gives a few hundred thousand distinct CDR3 sequences, 6.5% to 9.5% of which show up once; less than 4% is in the top ten. These data also formed part of another study, on yellow fever vaccine responses in identical twins. That work states: It has been reported that, in twins, the vaccine T cell response seemed partly convergent and partly personalized.

V and J are TRBV12-3 or TRBV12-4 and TRBJ2-1; 11 bases map to TRBD2. The sample taken for sequencing was CD8+ T cells sorted from blood. The sequence came from a woman aged 18-29 years in good health. CDR3 amino acids: CASSVLTSGVFNEQFF. CDR3 DNA sequence: TGTGCCAGCAGCGTACTGACTAGCGGGGTATTCAATGAGCAGTTCTTC.